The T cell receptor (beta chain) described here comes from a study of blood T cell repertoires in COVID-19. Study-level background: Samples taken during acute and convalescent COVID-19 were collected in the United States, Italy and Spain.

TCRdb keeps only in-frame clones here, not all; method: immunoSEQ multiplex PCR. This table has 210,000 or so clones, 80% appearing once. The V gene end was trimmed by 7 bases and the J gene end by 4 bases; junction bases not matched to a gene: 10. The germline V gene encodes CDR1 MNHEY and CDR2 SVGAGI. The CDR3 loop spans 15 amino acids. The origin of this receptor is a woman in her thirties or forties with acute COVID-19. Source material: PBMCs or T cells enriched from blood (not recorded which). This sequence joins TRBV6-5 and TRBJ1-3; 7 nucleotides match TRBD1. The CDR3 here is CASTLRGQLGNTIYF. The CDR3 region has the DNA TGTGCCAGCACTCTACGGGGACAGTTAGGAAACACCATATATTTT.